This TCR beta chain was recorded in a study of T cell changes during pregnancy in multiple sclerosis. Germline values: CDR1 SGHNT, CDR2 YYREEE (reference sequence). The CDR3 spans 16 residues. With 0 bases clipped from V and 7 bases from J, the junction kept 9 bases outside the gene matches. TCRdb's copy holds only in-frame clones and misses some; the assay was immunoSEQ multiplex PCR. In the table there are 40,000 to 45,000 clones, approximately 90% of which are singletons. The sequences come from CD4+ T cells from peripheral blood mononuclear cells, collected in the third trimester of pregnancy. The chain employs TRBV5-4 and TRBJ2-1; TRBD2 matches at 8 bases. The clonotype comes from a female donor with multiple sclerosis, enrolled in a pregnancy study. The CDR3 protein is CASSLAGLGLENEQFF. The DNA of the CDR3 is TGTGCCAGCAGCTTGGCGGGACTAGGGTTGGAAAATGAGCAGTTCTTC.